These T cell receptor beta chains were read from a single sample in a study of CD8 T cells in Susac syndrome. TCRdb reprocessed the immunoSEQ multiplex PCR reads with MiXCR, giving one entry per CDR3 protein. Among about 120,000 distinct CDR3 sequences, around 90% were seen once, and the ten largest hold around 0.15%. The sequenced sample was CD4+ T cells from PBMCs. Receptors originate from a human donor in good health. CDR3s include the opening cysteine and the closing phenylalanine or tryptophan. The D gene is left open where the match is weak. Only part of the rows carry a size: once, few, many, or a class if the clone is expanded.

TRBV19	NA	NA	TRBJ2-3	TGTGCCAGTAGTAAACAGGGAGATACGCAGTATTTT	CASSKQGDTQYF
TRBV5-1	once	TRBD2	TRBJ2-7	TGCGCCAGCAGTTTTCGGGAGGGGTCCTACGAGCAGTACTTC	CASSFREGSYEQYF
TRBV20-1	NA	NA	TRBJ1-1	TGCAGTGCTAGAGTAGGAAACACTGAAGCTTTCTTT	CSARVGNTEAFF
TRBV7-9	NA	NA	TRBJ1-5	TGTGCCAGCAGCTTTAGTGCACCCAATCAGCCCCAGCATTTT	CASSFSAPNQPQHF
TRBV12-3/TRBV12-4	once	NA	TRBJ2-7	TGTGCCAGCACCCCAGGCGGAGAATACAGGGAGATTGGGCAGTACTTC	CASTPGGEYREIGQYF
TRBV7-9	once	NA	TRBJ2-7	TGTGCCAGCAGCGCGCGGGACCCACTACTGGAGCAGTACTTC	CASSARDPLLEQYF
TRBV5-1	NA	NA	TRBJ2-2	TGCGCCAGCAGCTTCCGCGCTCCGAGCTCTACGAACACCGGGGAGCTGTTTTTT	CASSFRAPSSTNTGELFF
TRBV29-1	NA	TRBD2	TRBJ2-1	TGCAGCGCCCGACTAGCGGGCCAAAATGAGCAGTTCTTC	CSARLAGQNEQFF
TRBV5-1	NA	NA	TRBJ2-7	TGCGCCAGCAGCTTGGGAGGCAACGAGGACGAGCAGTACTTC	CASSLGGNEDEQYF
TRBV7-2	NA	NA	TRBJ2-7	TGTGCCAGCCAAGGGGGGGCGGCCTACGAGCAGTACTTC	CASQGGAAYEQYF
TRBV5-1	NA	TRBD2	TRBJ2-1	TGCGCCAGCAGCTTGGTGCTAGCGGGAGGCCAGGGTGAGCAGTTCTTC	CASSLVLAGGQGEQFF
TRBV20-1	NA	NA	TRBJ1-1	TGCAGTGCTAGTGCGCAGATGAACACTGAAGCTTTCTTT	CSASAQMNTEAFF
TRBV28	few	NA	TRBJ2-7	TGTGCCAGCAATTCCAGAGGAGCCTTCTACGAGCAGTACTTC	CASNSRGAFYEQYF
TRBV5-4	NA	NA	TRBJ2-5	TGTGCCAGCAGCTTGGTAGGGGCAGTGACCCAGTACTTC	CASSLVGAVTQYF
TRBV29-1	NA	NA	TRBJ2-7	TGCAGCGTTGCAGAGCCCGATAGCGCCTACGAGCAGTACTTC	CSVAEPDSAYEQYF
TRBV20-1	once	TRBD1	TRBJ1-3	TGCAGTGCTAGAGATCAGGGGACAGGGAGGAACACCATATATTTT	CSARDQGTGRNTIYF
TRBV20-1	NA	NA	TRBJ1-1	TGCAGTGCTCCAACCCGGGGTGGCCCTTCTGAAGCTTTCTTT	CSAPTRGGPSEAFF
TRBV10-3	NA	TRBD1	TRBJ2-1	TGTGCCATCACCTCGGACAGGGAAGGGCCAAACAATGAGCAGTTCTTC	CAITSDREGPNNEQFF
TRBV6-6	NA	NA	TRBJ1-4	TGTGCCAGCACCCAGGGAAGGGAGGAAAAACTGTTTTTT	CASTQGREEKLFF
TRBV12-3/TRBV12-4	NA	NA	TRBJ1-2	TGTGCCAGCAGTCTCGGCCACCGAGGGGGCTACACCTTC	CASSLGHRGGYTF
TRBV6-2/TRBV6-3	NA	NA	TRBJ2-3	TGTGCCAGCAGGGGGTGGAGGGCAGATACGCAGTATTTT	CASRGWRADTQYF
TRBV5-1	NA	TRBD1	TRBJ2-1	TGCGCCAGCAGCTTGCGGGACAGGGATATTGAGTTCTTC	CASSLRDRDIEFF
TRBV20-1	NA	TRBD1	TRBJ1-1	TGCAGTGCCTACCCCCTTCCGGGACAGGGAGGTTTCGGAACTGAAGCTTTCTTT	CSAYPLPGQGGFGTEAFF
TRBV20-1	NA	TRBD2	TRBJ2-6	TGCAGTGCAGGGGAGGGCTCTGGGGCCAACGTCCTGACTTTC	CSAGEGSGANVLTF
TRBV20-1	NA	TRBD1	TRBJ2-7	TGCAGTGCTAGATCCGGAAGGGGGCGTCGGAACGAGCAGTACTTC	CSARSGRGRRNEQYF
TRBV7-3	NA	NA	TRBJ2-3	TGTGCCAGCAGCTTAACTGGAGGGCCCACAGATACGCAGTATTTT	CASSLTGGPTDTQYF
TRBV12-3/TRBV12-4	once	TRBD1	TRBJ2-7	TGTGCCAGCAGTTTCTACCGGGACAGTAAGACCGCTAGCTCCTACGAGCAGTACTTC	CASSFYRDSKTASSYEQYF
TRBV20-1	NA	NA	TRBJ1-1	TGCAGTGCTAGAGTGCCGGGGGGCGGAGTGAACACTGAAGCTTTCTTT	CSARVPGGGVNTEAFF
TRBV20-1	NA	NA	TRBJ2-7	TGCAGTGCTAGACCGAGTGACTCCTACGAGCAGTACTTC	CSARPSDSYEQYF
TRBV19	NA	NA	TRBJ1-1	TGTGCCAGTAGGCAGCCGGGCATGAACACTGAAGCTTTCTTT	CASRQPGMNTEAFF
TRBV6-5	NA	NA	TRBJ1-5	TGTGCCAGCAGGGAACGGTGGGATAGCAATCAGCCCCAGCATTTT	CASRERWDSNQPQHF
TRBV5-4	NA	TRBD1	TRBJ2-7	TGTGCCAGCAGCTTGGCCGGGACAGGGGTAGGATACGAGCAGTACTTC	CASSLAGTGVGYEQYF
TRBV23-1	NA	NA	TRBJ1-5	TGCGCCAGCAGTCGACGACGCAGCAATCAGCCCCAGCATTTT	CASSRRRSNQPQHF
TRBV29-1	few	NA	TRBJ2-7	TGCAGCGTTGTCTCCCATGACGAGCAGTACTTC	CSVVSHDEQYF
TRBV29-1	NA	NA	TRBJ1-2	TGCAGCGTTTCGGGGGGCAGCAATATTAACTATGGCTACACCTTC	CSVSGGSNINYGYTF
TRBV20-1	NA	NA	TRBJ2-1	TGCAGTGCTAGAAGCAGTAACAATGAGCAGTTCTTC	CSARSSNNEQFF
TRBV6-5	NA	TRBD1	TRBJ1-2	TGTGCCAGCAGTTCCCCTCGGGACAGGGGTGGCTATGGCTACACCTTC	CASSSPRDRGGYGYTF
TRBV6-5	NA	TRBD1	TRBJ2-3	TGTGCCAGCAGTTACCATACCGACAGGGCTGATACGCAGTATTTT	CASSYHTDRADTQYF
TRBV6-5	NA	NA	TRBJ2-2	TGTGCCAGCAGTTACGGGGTGGGGGGGCGCACCGGGGAGCTGTTTTTT	CASSYGVGGRTGELFF
TRBV21-1	NA	NA	TRBJ1-2	TGTGCCAGCAGCAAAGCGAAGGACAGGGATGGCTACACCTTC	CASSKAKDRDGYTF
TRBV9	NA	NA	TRBJ2-7	TGTGCCAGCAGTGCCCCCTACGGCGAGCAGTACTTC	CASSAPYGEQYF
TRBV15	NA	NA	TRBJ2-3	TGTGCCACCACTCGGGGGAGCACAGATACGCAGTATTTT	CATTRGSTDTQYF
TRBV29-1	NA	NA	TRBJ1-2	TGCAGCGTTGAGTTAGCAGGGTCCAACAACTATGGCTACACCTTC	CSVELAGSNNYGYTF
TRBV18	NA	NA	TRBJ2-2	TGTGCCAGCTCATCCCAGGGAACCGGGGAGCTGTTTTTT	CASSSQGTGELFF
TRBV24-1	NA	NA	TRBJ2-2	TGTGCCACCAGTGGACTAGTTACCGGGGAGCTGTTTTTT	CATSGLVTGELFF
TRBV6-1	NA	NA	TRBJ1-1	NA	CASSTSDRGGTEAFF
TRBV7-8	NA	TRBD1	TRBJ1-1	TGTGCCAGCAGCTTGCCGGACAGGGCTGAAGCTTTCTTT	CASSLPDRAEAFF
TRBV19	NA	NA	TRBJ1-1	TGTGCCAGTAGGGGAGAACAAGGGAGCACTGAAGCTTTCTTT	CASRGEQGSTEAFF
TRBV6-5	NA	NA	TRBJ1-1	TGTGCCAGCAGTTTAACGCCGGGACCCATTAATCATGACACTGAAGCTTTCTTT	CASSLTPGPINHDTEAFF
TRBV7-3	few	TRBD1	TRBJ1-1	TGTGCCAGCAGCCCCGACAGGGATACTGAAGCTTTCTTT	CASSPDRDTEAFF
TRBV15	few	NA	TRBJ2-7	TGTGCCACCAGCAGAGATGCGGCTACCTACGAGCAGTACTTC	CATSRDAATYEQYF